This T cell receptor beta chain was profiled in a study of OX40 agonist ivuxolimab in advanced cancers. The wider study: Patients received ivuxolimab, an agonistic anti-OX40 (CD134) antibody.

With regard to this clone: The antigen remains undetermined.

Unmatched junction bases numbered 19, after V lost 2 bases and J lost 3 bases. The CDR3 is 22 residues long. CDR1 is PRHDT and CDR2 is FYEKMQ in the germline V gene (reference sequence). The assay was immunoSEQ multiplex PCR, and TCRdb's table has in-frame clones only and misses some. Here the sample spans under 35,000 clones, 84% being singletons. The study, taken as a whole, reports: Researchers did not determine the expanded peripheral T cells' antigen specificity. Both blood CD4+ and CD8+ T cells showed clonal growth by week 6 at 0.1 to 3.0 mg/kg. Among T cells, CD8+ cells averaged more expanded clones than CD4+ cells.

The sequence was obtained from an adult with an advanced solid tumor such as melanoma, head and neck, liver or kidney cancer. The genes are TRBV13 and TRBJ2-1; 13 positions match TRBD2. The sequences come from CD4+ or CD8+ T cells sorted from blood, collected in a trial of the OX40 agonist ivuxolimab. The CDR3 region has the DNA TGTGCCAGCAGCTTAAGTGTCGACCCGAAGGCGACTAGCGGGAGGTTCTACAATGAGCAGTTCTTC. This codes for CASSLSVDPKATSGRFYNEQFF.